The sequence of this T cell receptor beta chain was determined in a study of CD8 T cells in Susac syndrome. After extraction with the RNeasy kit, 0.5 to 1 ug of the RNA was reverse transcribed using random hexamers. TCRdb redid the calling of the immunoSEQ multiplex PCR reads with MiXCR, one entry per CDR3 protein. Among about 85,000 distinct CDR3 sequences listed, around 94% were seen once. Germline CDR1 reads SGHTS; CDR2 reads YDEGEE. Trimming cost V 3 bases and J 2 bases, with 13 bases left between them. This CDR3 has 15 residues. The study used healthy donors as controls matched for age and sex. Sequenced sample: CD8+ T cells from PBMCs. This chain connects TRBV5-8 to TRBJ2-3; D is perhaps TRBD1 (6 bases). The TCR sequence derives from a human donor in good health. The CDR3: CASSSTGHHTDTQYF. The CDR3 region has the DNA TGTGCCAGCAGCTCAACGGGACACCACACAGATACGCAGTATTTT.